The entry below describes one T cell receptor beta chain. These data come from a study of blood T cell repertoires in COVID-19. Overall study context: Sites across the United States, Italy and Spain contributed samples from acute and convalescent COVID-19.

Germline-derived CDR1 and CDR2 are SNHLY and FYNNEI. V was cut by 0 bases and J by 5 bases, with 7 bases left in between. There are 13 residues in the CDR3. As processed by the authors: The authors estimated nucleated cell counts from reference gene primer amplification. Generated by immunoSEQ multiplex PCR, the TCRdb table keeps only in-frame clones and is missing some. Clonal size and the V and J genes are those of that table, whereas D and trimming came from the DNA. The profile shows fewer than 200,000 clones, roughly four fifths of them singletons. The chain employs TRBV2 and TRBJ1-1; D ambiguous. Sequenced input: peripheral blood. The source of this sequence is a human donor in a cohort sampled during active COVID-19. The CDR3 nucleotides read TGTGCCAGCAGTGAAGCGGAGGGTACTGAAGCTTTCTTT. It yields the protein CASSEAEGTEAFF.